This TCR beta chain originates from a study of T cell responses to AZD1222 COVID-19 vaccine. The repertoire was sequenced with immunoSEQ multiplex PCR; TCRdb's copy has only in-frame clones and lacks some. Here the sample spans tens of thousands of clones, roughly 91% being singletons. Study observations and caveats: The donor cohort was predominantly white British with a female majority, and clonal diversity may have been underestimated. Samples come after the peak T cell response, not at day 14. Baseline seropositives among AZD1222 recipients totaled only 6 or 7.

Samples with a second dose at about 4 or about 12 weeks were pooled together. V lost 0 bases and J lost 2; bases outside the gene matches: 5. The CDR3 has 15 residues. The germline CDR1 and CDR2 sequences are SGHNT and YYREEE (reference sequence). Note on this clone: The antigen remains unidentified.

V gene TRBV5-4 combines with J gene TRBJ2-7, with TRBD1 matching 7 bases. This TCR was recovered from an adult who received the AZD1222 COVID-19 vaccine. The specimen comprised peripheral blood, sampled 28 days after the second AZD1222 dose. The CDR3 DNA follows: TGTGCCAGCAGCTTGGACAGGGACAGACCCTACGAGCAGTACTTC. Translation gives CASSLDRDRPYEQYF.